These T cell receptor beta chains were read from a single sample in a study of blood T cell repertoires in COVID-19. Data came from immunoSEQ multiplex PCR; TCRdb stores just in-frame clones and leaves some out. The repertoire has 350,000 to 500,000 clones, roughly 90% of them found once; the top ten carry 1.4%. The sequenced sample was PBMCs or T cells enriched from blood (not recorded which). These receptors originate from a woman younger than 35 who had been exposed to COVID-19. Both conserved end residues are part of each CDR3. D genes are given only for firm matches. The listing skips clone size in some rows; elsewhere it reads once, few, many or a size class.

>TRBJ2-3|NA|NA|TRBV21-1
TGTGCCAGCAGCAACCCAGGGGGGACTAGCACAGATACGCAGTATTTT
CASSNPGGTSTDTQYF
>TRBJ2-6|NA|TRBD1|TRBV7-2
TGTGCCAGCAGCAAAACAGGGGGAGGTGGGGCCAACGTCCTGACTTTC
CASSKTGGGGANVLTF
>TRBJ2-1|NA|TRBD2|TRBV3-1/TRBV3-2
TGTGCCAGCAGCCAAGCAGCGGGATTAAAAAATGAGCAGTTCTTC
CASSQAAGLKNEQFF
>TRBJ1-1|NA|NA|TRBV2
TGTGCCAGCAGTGGGACAGTTCTTATGGGTGAAGCTTTCTTT
CASSGTVLMGEAFF
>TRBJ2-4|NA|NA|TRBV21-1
TGTGCCAGCAGCAAAGCCAGGGGCCTCAAAAACATTCAGTACTTC
CASSKARGLKNIQYF
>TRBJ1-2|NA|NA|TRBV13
TGTGCCAGCAGCTTACGGGGGGGATTAGGCTACACCTTC
CASSLRGGLGYTF
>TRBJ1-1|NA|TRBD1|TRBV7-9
TGTGCCAGCAGCTCCGGACAGGGAAGTGTAATGAACACTGAAGCTTTCTTT
CASSSGQGSVMNTEAFF
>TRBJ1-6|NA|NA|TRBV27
TGTGCCAGCAGTTTATTCGGGGTAGAAGGGTCACCCCTCCACTTT
CASSLFGVEGSPLHF
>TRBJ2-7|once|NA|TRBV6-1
TGTGCCAGCAGTGAAGACCGCGTTAATCCCCCATACGAGCAGTACTTC
CASSEDRVNPPYEQYF
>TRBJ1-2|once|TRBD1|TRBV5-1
TGCGCCAGCAGCCCCCGGACAGGTACTAACTATGGCTACACCTTC
CASSPRTGTNYGYTF
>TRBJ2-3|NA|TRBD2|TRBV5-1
TGCGCCAGCAGCTTGGAGACTCTGGGACTAGCAGGCACAGATACGCAGTATTTT
CASSLETLGLAGTDTQYF
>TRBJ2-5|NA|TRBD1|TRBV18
TGTGCCAGCTCACCAGCGACAGGGAAGGAGACCCAGTACTTC
CASSPATGKETQYF
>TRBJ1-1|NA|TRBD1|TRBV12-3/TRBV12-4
TGTGCCAGCAGCCGAGGACAGGGGAAAGCTTTCTTT
CASSRGQGKAFF
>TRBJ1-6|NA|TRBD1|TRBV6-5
TGTGCCAGCAGTTACTTGGGACAGGGGGAAGGATCCCTCCACTTT
CASSYLGQGEGSLHF
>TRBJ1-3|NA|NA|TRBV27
TGTGCCAGCAGGCCCGGGGGGCCACCTGGAAACACCATATATTTT
CASRPGGPPGNTIYF
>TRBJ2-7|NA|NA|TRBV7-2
TGTGCCAGCAGCTTAGATCCAGGTAGCTACGAGCAGTACTTC
CASSLDPGSYEQYF
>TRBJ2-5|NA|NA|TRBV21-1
TGTGCCAGCCCAGACGGGGATCAAGAGACCCAGTACTTC
CASPDGDQETQYF
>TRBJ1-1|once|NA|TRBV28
TGTGCCAGCAGTTTATGGGGGCGGGAGGCTGAAGCTTTCTTT
CASSLWGREAEAFF
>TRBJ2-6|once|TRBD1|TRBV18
TGTGCCAGCTCACCACCGGGACAGGGCCCTTCCAGCTCTGGGGCCAACGTCCTGACTTTC
CASSPPGQGPSSSGANVLTF
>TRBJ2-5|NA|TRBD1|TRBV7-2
TGTGCCAGCAGCAGGAATATAGGGGGCGAGACCCAGTACTTC
CASSRNIGGETQYF
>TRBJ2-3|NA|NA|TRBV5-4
TGTGCCAGCAGCCGGGAAGTGACAGATACGCAGTATTTT
CASSREVTDTQYF
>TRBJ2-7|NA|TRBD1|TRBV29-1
TGCAGCGTCATCGGGACAGGGGATTACGAGCAGTACTTC
CSVIGTGDYEQYF
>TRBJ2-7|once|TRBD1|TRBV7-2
TGTGCCAGCAGCTTACCCGACAGGGGGCGGCCGGAGCAGTACTTC
CASSLPDRGRPEQYF
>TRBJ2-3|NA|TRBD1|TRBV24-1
TGTGCCACCAGTGATTACTGGGACAGGGGGCGCACAGATACGCAGTATTTT
CATSDYWDRGRTDTQYF
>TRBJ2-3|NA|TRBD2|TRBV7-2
TGTGCCAGCAGCTTAGACCTTACTAGCGGCAGGCGAGATACGCAGTATTTT
CASSLDLTSGRRDTQYF
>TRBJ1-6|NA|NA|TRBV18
TGTGCCAGCTCCCCGGGGGGAAATAATTCACCCCTCCACTTT
CASSPGGNNSPLHF
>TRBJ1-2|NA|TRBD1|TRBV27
TGTGCCAGCAGTTTTACTATCCGACAGGGCAACTATGGCTACACCTTC
CASSFTIRQGNYGYTF
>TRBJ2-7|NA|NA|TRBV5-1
TGCGCCAGCAGCTTGGACTCAACCTACGACGAGCAGTACTTC
CASSLDSTYDEQYF
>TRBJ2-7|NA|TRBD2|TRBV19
TGTGCCAGTAGTACCCCCGGGAGGGGTGAGCAGTACTTC
CASSTPGRGEQYF
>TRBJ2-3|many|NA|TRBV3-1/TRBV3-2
TGTGCCAGCAGCCTAGTCGATACGCAGTATTTT
CASSLVDTQYF
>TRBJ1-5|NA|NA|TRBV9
TGTGCCAGCAGCGTACGCAGGCCGGGGAGCAATCAGCCCCAGCATTTT
CASSVRRPGSNQPQHF
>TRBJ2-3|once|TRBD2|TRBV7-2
TGTGCCAGCAGCTTAAAAGCGGGAGATACGCAGTGTTTT
CASSLKAGDTQCF
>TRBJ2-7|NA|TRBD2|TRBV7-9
TGTGCCAGCAGCTCCACGGTAGGCGGGAGGGTCCACGAGCAGTACTTC
CASSSTVGGRVHEQYF
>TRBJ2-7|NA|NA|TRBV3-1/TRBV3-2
TGTGCCAGCAGCCCAATGATCGGGGTTGGTTACGAGCAGTACTTC
CASSPMIGVGYEQYF
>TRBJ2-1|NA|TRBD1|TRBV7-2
TGTGCCAGCAGCTTAGCGGCAGGGACAGGGCCTTACAATGAGCAGTTCTTC
CASSLAAGTGPYNEQFF
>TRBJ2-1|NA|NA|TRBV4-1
TGCGCCAGCAGCCCCAAAGGACACGGCACCATTTCCTACAATGAGCAGTTCTTC
CASSPKGHGTISYNEQFF
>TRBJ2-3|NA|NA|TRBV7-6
TGTGCCAGCAGCCCTGCAGATACGCAGTATTTT
CASSPADTQYF
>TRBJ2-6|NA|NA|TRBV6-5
TGTGCCAGCAGTACACAGGGTTCTGGGGCCAACGTCCTGACTTTC
CASSTQGSGANVLTF
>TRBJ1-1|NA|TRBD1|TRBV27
TGTGCCAGCAGGACGGGACAGACCACTGAAGCTTTCTTT
CASRTGQTTEAFF
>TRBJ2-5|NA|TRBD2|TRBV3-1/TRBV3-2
TGTGCCAGCAGCCAAGGGCTGACTAGCGGGAAGCAAGAGACCCAGTACTTC
CASSQGLTSGKQETQYF
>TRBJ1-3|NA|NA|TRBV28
TGTGCCAGACGGACAGCCAACCGAACGAGAAACACCATATATTTT
CARRTANRTRNTIYF
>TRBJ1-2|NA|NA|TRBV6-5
TGTGCCACTTCAACTTACCGATATGGCTACACCTTC
CATSTYRYGYTF
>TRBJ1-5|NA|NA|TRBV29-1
TGCAGCGTTGCGGTTGGGGCTTTAAGCAATCAGCCCCAGCATTTT
CSVAVGALSNQPQHF
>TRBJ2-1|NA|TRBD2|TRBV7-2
TGTGCCAGCAGCCCTAAGACTAGCGGGGGGGCCAAATATGAGCAGTTCTTC
CASSPKTSGGAKYEQFF
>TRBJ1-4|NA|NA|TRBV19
TGTGCCAGTAGTATTACTGGGGGGATCCGTTTCTCGACCTTTTACGCAACTAATGAAAAACTGTTTTTT
CASSITGGIRFSTFYATNEKLFF
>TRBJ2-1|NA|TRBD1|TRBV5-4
TGTGCCAGCGGGGACAGCAACAATGAGCAGTTCTTC
CASGDSNNEQFF
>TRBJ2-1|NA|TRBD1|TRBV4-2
TGTGCCACTACACAGGGGGCTGAGCAGTTCTTC
CATTQGAEQFF
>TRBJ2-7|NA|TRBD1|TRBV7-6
TGTGCCAGCAGCTCCCAGGGGGAAGAGCAGTACTTC
CASSSQGEEQYF
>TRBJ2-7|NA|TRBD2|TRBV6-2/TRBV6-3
TGTGCCAGCAGTTTAGCGGGGAATACCTACGAGCAGTACTTC
CASSLAGNTYEQYF
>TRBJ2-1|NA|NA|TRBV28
TGTGCCAGCAGTTTTCGGGTTCCGACCTACAATGAGCAGTTCTTC
CASSFRVPTYNEQFF
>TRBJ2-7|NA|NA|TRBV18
TGTGCCAGCTCCCTACTACAGGGCTCTCCGGCCTACGAGCAGTACTTC
CASSLLQGSPAYEQYF
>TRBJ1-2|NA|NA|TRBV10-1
TGCGCCAGCAGTGAGTCGAAGGGGGGGCGGAATGGCTACACCTTC
CASSESKGGRNGYTF
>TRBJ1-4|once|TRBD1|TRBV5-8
TGTGCCAGCAGCTCCCTCGGGACAGTGGGGCATGAAAAACTGTTTTTT
CASSSLGTVGHEKLFF
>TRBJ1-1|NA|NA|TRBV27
TGTGCCAGCAGTTTATCCCCCTTTAACACTGAAGCTTTCTTT
CASSLSPFNTEAFF
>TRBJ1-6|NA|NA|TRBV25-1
TGTGCCAGCAGTGACAGGGGTAATAATTCACCCCTCCACTTT
CASSDRGNNSPLHF